This TCR beta chain was sequenced in a study of blood T cells in healthy people across ages. General study results and limits: Donor CMV status was unknown, possibly confounding expanded clonotype changes. Higher diversity, along with more naive CD4+ cells, distinguished long-lived donors from aged donors.

The CDR3 consists of 11 residues. The V gene lost 7 bases and the J gene lost 6 bases, with 7 bases spanning the gap. This clonotype appeared a few times. Its specificity is unknown. A sample-barcoded 5' primer and a J-beta primer mix were used in a second PCR of roughly 6 to 11 cycles. Each CDR3 protein is one row after TCRdb ran MiXCR on the 5' RACE reads. The sample includes around 620,000 distinct CDR3 sequences, approximately 30% of them seen just once. The receptor was isolated from a woman aged 70-85 years in good health. The rearrangement links TRBV12-3 or TRBV12-4 to TRBJ2-1; D gene uncertain. Source material: blood. The CDR3 loop is CASTPINEQFF. The CDR3 DNA is TGTGCCAGCACGCCGATCAATGAGCAGTTCTTC.